A selection of T cell receptor beta chains follows, all from one sample in a study of T cell responses to AZD1222 COVID-19 vaccine. The data were produced by immunoSEQ multiplex PCR, yet TCRdb's version contains in-frame clones alone and is incomplete. The sample lists 250,000 to 300,000 clones; 90% to 95% were seen once. Sequenced material: peripheral blood, taken 28 days after the second AZD1222 dose. These receptors were taken from an adult who received the AZD1222 COVID-19 vaccine. Each CDR3 is given with its conserved first and last residue. The D gene is left open where the match is weak. Part of the rows lack a size; the others show once, few, many or a class for expanded clones.

size: -; D: TRBD1; V: TRBV2; J: TRBJ1-2; DNA: TGTGCCAGCAGTGATCAGGGGGTCTATGGCTACACCTTC; CDR3: CASSDQGVYGYTF
size: -; D: -; V: TRBV2; J: TRBJ1-6; DNA: TGTGCCAGCAGTGCCGGAGGGTCCGGTAATTCACCCCTCCACTTT; CDR3: CASSAGGSGNSPLHF
size: -; D: -; V: TRBV13; J: TRBJ1-1; DNA: TGTGCCAGCAGTATGGGGGTGAACACTGAAGCTTTCTTT; CDR3: CASSMGVNTEAFF
size: -; D: -; V: TRBV27; J: TRBJ2-1; DNA: TGTGCCAGCCAAGCCGGTACCGCCTACAATGAGCAGTTCTTC; CDR3: CASQAGTAYNEQFF
size: -; D: -; V: TRBV4-2; J: TRBJ1-1; DNA: TGTGCCAGCAGCCAAGAGGGACCCCCAGCTTTCTTT; CDR3: CASSQEGPPAFF
size: -; D: -; V: TRBV6-5; J: TRBJ2-1; DNA: TGTGCCAGCCGGCGGCAGGGGGGGAATGAGCAGTTCTTC; CDR3: CASRRQGGNEQFF
size: -; D: -; V: TRBV29-1; J: TRBJ2-1; DNA: TGCAGCGGTACTAGGAGTTCCTACAATGAGCAGTTCTTC; CDR3: CSGTRSSYNEQFF
size: -; D: TRBD2; V: TRBV27; J: TRBJ2-1; DNA: TGTGCCAGCAGTTGGCTAGCGGGACAACCCTACAATGAGCAGTTCTTC; CDR3: CASSWLAGQPYNEQFF
size: -; D: TRBD1; V: TRBV19; J: TRBJ1-5; DNA: TGTGCCAGTAGCACGACAGGGGGCAATCAGCCCCAGCATTTT; CDR3: CASSTTGGNQPQHF
size: once; D: -; V: TRBV19; J: TRBJ2-3; DNA: TGTGCCACTTCTCCGGGGACAGATACGCAGTATTTT; CDR3: CATSPGTDTQYF
size: -; D: -; V: TRBV2; J: TRBJ1-1; DNA: TGTGCCAGCAGTGAAGGGTACGGTGAAGCTTTCTTT; CDR3: CASSEGYGEAFF
size: once; D: -; V: TRBV7-3; J: TRBJ2-2; DNA: TGTGCCAGCGCTGGAGAAGGTCCCAACACCGGGGAGCTGTTTTTT; CDR3: CASAGEGPNTGELFF
size: once; D: -; V: TRBV18; J: TRBJ1-1; DNA: TGTGCCAGCTCACCATTTGGGGACACTGAAGCTTTCTTT; CDR3: CASSPFGDTEAFF
size: -; D: -; V: TRBV29-1; J: TRBJ1-3; DNA: TGCAGCGCTGGAGGTTCGGGAAACACCATATATTTT; CDR3: CSAGGSGNTIYF
size: -; D: TRBD2; V: TRBV30; J: TRBJ2-3; DNA: TGTGCCTGGAGTTCGAGCGGGGGGGCCACAGATACGCAGTATTTT; CDR3: CAWSSSGGATDTQYF
size: -; D: TRBD1; V: TRBV4-2; J: TRBJ1-1; DNA: TGTGCCAGCAGCCAAGCGACAGGGATCGGCACTGAAGCTTTCTTT; CDR3: CASSQATGIGTEAFF
size: -; D: TRBD2; V: TRBV5-4; J: TRBJ2-7; DNA: TGTGCCAGCAGCTTGGCGGTAGCGGGGGGCTACGAGCAGTACTTC; CDR3: CASSLAVAGGYEQYF
size: -; D: TRBD1; V: TRBV5-1; J: TRBJ1-1; DNA: TGCGCCAGCAGCATCGGGACAGCTGAAGCTTTCTTT; CDR3: CASSIGTAEAFF
size: -; D: -; V: TRBV9; J: TRBJ2-5; DNA: TGTGCCAGCAGCGTAGGACAGGTCCAAGAGACCCAGTACTTC; CDR3: CASSVGQVQETQYF
size: -; D: -; V: TRBV7-2; J: TRBJ2-3; DNA: TGTGCCAGCAGCTTAGCTAGCCATACTACCAATACGCAGTATTTT; CDR3: CASSLASHTTNTQYF
size: -; D: -; V: TRBV3-1/TRBV3-2; J: TRBJ1-5; DNA: TGTGCCAGCAGCCAAGTTTCGGGGAATCAGCCCCAGCATTTT; CDR3: CASSQVSGNQPQHF
size: once; D: TRBD1; V: TRBV11-1; J: TRBJ2-7; DNA: TGTGCCAGCAGTCTCACCACGACAGGGGGCTACGAGCAGTACTTC; CDR3: CASSLTTTGGYEQYF
size: -; D: -; V: TRBV19; J: TRBJ2-1; DNA: TGTGCCAGTAGTATTGAACAGGGGAGGGGGGACAATGAGCAGTTCTTC; CDR3: CASSIEQGRGDNEQFF
size: -; D: -; V: TRBV5-8; J: TRBJ1-2; DNA: TGTGCCAGCAGCTTCCTCCGGGAAAAAAGTCACTATGGCTACACCTTC; CDR3: CASSFLREKSHYGYTF
size: -; D: -; V: TRBV3-1/TRBV3-2; J: TRBJ1-1; DNA: TGTGCCAGCAGCCAAGGGACTGAAGCTTTCTTT; CDR3: CASSQGTEAFF
size: -; D: -; V: TRBV7-9; J: TRBJ2-1; DNA: TGTGCCAGCAGCTTAGGCCATGCGACCTACAATGAGCAGTTCTTC; CDR3: CASSLGHATYNEQFF
size: once; D: TRBD2; V: TRBV3-1/TRBV3-2; J: TRBJ2-1; DNA: TGTGCCAGCAGCCAAGGTGGGAGGGCCTCCTACAATGAGCAGTTCTTC; CDR3: CASSQGGRASYNEQFF
size: once; D: -; V: TRBV5-6; J: TRBJ2-7; DNA: TGTGCCAGCAGCCCGGAAAAGGGGACCCTCTCGTCCTACGAGCAGTACTTC; CDR3: CASSPEKGTLSSYEQYF
size: -; D: -; V: TRBV3-1/TRBV3-2; J: TRBJ2-7; DNA: TGTGCCAGCAGCCCAGGCGGGGGCCACTACGAGCAGTACTTC; CDR3: CASSPGGGHYEQYF
size: -; D: -; V: TRBV19; J: TRBJ1-2; DNA: TGTGCCAGTAGTAGGGAGGGAAACTATGGCTACACCTTC; CDR3: CASSREGNYGYTF
size: -; D: -; V: TRBV7-2; J: TRBJ2-7; DNA: TGTGCCAGCAGCTTAGTGTACACCACCTCCTACGAGCAGTACTTC; CDR3: CASSLVYTTSYEQYF
size: -; D: TRBD1; V: TRBV30; J: TRBJ1-6; DNA: TGTGCCTGGAGTGTACAATCGGGACAGGGGTTTTTCTCCTATAATTCACCCCTCCACTTT; CDR3: CAWSVQSGQGFFSYNSPLHF
size: -; D: -; V: TRBV6-5; J: TRBJ1-6; DNA: TGTGCCAGCAGTTACGGGCATGATAATTCACCCCTCCACTTT; CDR3: CASSYGHDNSPLHF
size: -; D: -; V: TRBV20-1; J: TRBJ2-2; DNA: TGCAGTGCTAGTTTGGGGAACACCGGGGAGCTGTTTTTT; CDR3: CSASLGNTGELFF
size: -; D: -; V: TRBV6-5; J: TRBJ1-1; DNA: TGTGCCAGCAGGAGACACGACAGCAACACTGAAGCTTTCTTT; CDR3: CASRRHDSNTEAFF
size: once; D: -; V: TRBV2; J: TRBJ1-5; DNA: TGTGCCAGCAGGACTCAGGGAAGTCAGCCCCAGCATTTT; CDR3: CASRTQGSQPQHF
size: -; D: TRBD1; V: TRBV19; J: TRBJ2-1; DNA: TGTGCCAGTAACCCGGGACAGGGTACCAATGAGCAGTTCTTC; CDR3: CASNPGQGTNEQFF
size: -; D: -; V: TRBV5-3; J: TRBJ2-1; DNA: TGTGCCAGAAGCCTCAGGGATGAGCAGTTCTTC; CDR3: CARSLRDEQFF
size: -; D: TRBD2; V: TRBV5-1; J: TRBJ2-3; DNA: TGCGCCAGCAGCTTGCCCCCCCTAGCGGGAGTGTATACGCAGTATTTT; CDR3: CASSLPPLAGVYTQYF
size: -; D: -; V: TRBV3-1/TRBV3-2; J: TRBJ1-2; DNA: TGTGCCAGCAGCCAAGGGATCTATGGCTACACCTTC; CDR3: CASSQGIYGYTF
size: -; D: TRBD1; V: TRBV10-3; J: TRBJ1-1; DNA: TGTGCCATCAGTGATAAAGACAGGGGGCTTACTGAAGCTTTCTTT; CDR3: CAISDKDRGLTEAFF
size: -; D: TRBD1; V: TRBV6-1; J: TRBJ1-3; DNA: TGTGCCAGCAGTGCGGGACAGGGGCTTGGCGGAAACACCATATATTTT; CDR3: CASSAGQGLGGNTIYF
size: few; D: TRBD1; V: TRBV7-9; J: TRBJ1-1; DNA: TGTGCCAGCACGGACAGGGGAGGTATGACTGAAGCTTTCTTT; CDR3: CASTDRGGMTEAFF
size: -; D: TRBD2; V: TRBV28; J: TRBJ2-5; DNA: TGTGCCACCCTGCGGGGGAGCGGGGAGACCCAGTACTTC; CDR3: CATLRGSGETQYF
size: -; D: -; V: TRBV11-2; J: TRBJ2-3; DNA: TGTGCCACCAAAGGGACCGGGACCGTCATCCCAGATACGCAGTATTTT; CDR3: CATKGTGTVIPDTQYF